A selection of T cell receptor beta chains follows, all from one sample in a study of cytomegalovirus exposure and HLA in healthy donors. The protocol was immunoSEQ multiplex PCR, while the TCRdb copy is restricted to in-frame clones and leaves out a portion. The data contain approximately 220,000 clones, around 80% of them singletons. The sample consisted of PBMCs. The receptors originated from a boy between 2 and 10 years old in good health and CMV-seronegative. Each CDR3 is given with its conserved first and last residue. D genes are given only for firm matches. Expanded clones get a size class; other rows say once, few or many, or leave the size out.

v_gene: TRBV2; j_gene: TRBJ1-2; abundance: few; d_gene: -; CDR3nt: TGTGCCAGCAGAGGACTGGGTTGGGTCTTCTTC; CDR3aa: CASRGLGWVFF
v_gene: TRBV2; j_gene: TRBJ2-3; abundance: -; d_gene: TRBD2; CDR3nt: TGTGCCAGCAGTGTAGGGTCTTCCGGGAGGGCCACAGATACGCAGTATTTT; CDR3aa: CASSVGSSGRATDTQYF
v_gene: TRBV30; j_gene: TRBJ1-1; abundance: few; d_gene: TRBD1; CDR3nt: TGTGCCTGGAGGGAAGGGGGCGAAGAAGCTTTCTTT; CDR3aa: CAWREGGEEAFF
v_gene: TRBV19; j_gene: TRBJ1-1; abundance: -; d_gene: -; CDR3nt: TGTGCCACCTCCATATCGGGGGTTAAGGACACTGAAGCTTTCTTT; CDR3aa: CATSISGVKDTEAFF
v_gene: TRBV5-1; j_gene: TRBJ2-2; abundance: -; d_gene: -; CDR3nt: TGCGCCAGCAGCTTGCAAACGGCGAACACCGGGGAGCTGTTTTTT; CDR3aa: CASSLQTANTGELFF
v_gene: TRBV19; j_gene: TRBJ1-2; abundance: -; d_gene: TRBD1; CDR3nt: TGTGCCAGTAACCTGGACAGGGGGCGCGGTGGCTACACCTTC; CDR3aa: CASNLDRGRGGYTF
v_gene: TRBV11-3; j_gene: TRBJ2-7; abundance: -; d_gene: -; CDR3nt: TGTGCCAGCAGCCAGGGGATAGTATCCTACGAGCAGTACTTC; CDR3aa: CASSQGIVSYEQYF
v_gene: TRBV5-6; j_gene: TRBJ2-1; abundance: -; d_gene: TRBD2; CDR3nt: TGTGCCAGCAGCCCGGGTAGCGGGGGGTACAATGAGCAGTTCTTC; CDR3aa: CASSPGSGGYNEQFF
v_gene: TRBV9; j_gene: TRBJ1-1; abundance: once; d_gene: -; CDR3nt: TGTGCCAGCAGCGCGGAAGGAGGGGTTAAGGCTTTCTTT; CDR3aa: CASSAEGGVKAFF
v_gene: TRBV2; j_gene: TRBJ2-7; abundance: -; d_gene: TRBD1; CDR3nt: TGTGCCAGCAGTGAATACGGGACAGGGAGCTCCTACGAGCAGTACTTC; CDR3aa: CASSEYGTGSSYEQYF
v_gene: TRBV12-5; j_gene: TRBJ1-1; abundance: few; d_gene: -; CDR3nt: TGTGCTAGTGGTTTGGGTTCGGCAGGAAGCTCTTGGGCTTTCTTT; CDR3aa: CASGLGSAGSSWAFF
v_gene: TRBV6-5; j_gene: TRBJ2-2; abundance: -; d_gene: -; CDR3nt: TGTGCCAGCACTCCCCGCCGGGGTAACGGGGAGCTGTTTTTT; CDR3aa: CASTPRRGNGELFF
v_gene: TRBV19; j_gene: TRBJ2-3; abundance: once; d_gene: -; CDR3nt: TGTGCCAGTAGTCCCGGGACTTCTGCCACAGATACGCAGTATTTT; CDR3aa: CASSPGTSATDTQYF
v_gene: TRBV20-1; j_gene: TRBJ2-3; abundance: -; d_gene: -; CDR3nt: TGCAGTGCCATCACAGATACGCAGTATTTT; CDR3aa: CSAITDTQYF
v_gene: TRBV27; j_gene: TRBJ2-5; abundance: -; d_gene: -; CDR3nt: TGTGCCAGCAGTTCCGCGGCCCAAGAGACCCAGTACTTC; CDR3aa: CASSSAAQETQYF
v_gene: TRBV12-5; j_gene: TRBJ2-5; abundance: -; d_gene: TRBD2; CDR3nt: TGTGCTAGTGGTTCGGGACTAGCGGGGATAATCCAAGAGACCCAGTACTTC; CDR3aa: CASGSGLAGIIQETQYF
v_gene: TRBV2; j_gene: TRBJ2-1; abundance: -; d_gene: TRBD2; CDR3nt: TGTGCCAGCAGTGGCGGGGGGCCTTACAATGAGCAGTTCTTC; CDR3aa: CASSGGGPYNEQFF